The present entry profiles one TCR beta chain with its context. The antigen remains unidentified. The data belong to a study of T cell responses to AZD1222 COVID-19 vaccine. Study outcomes and limitations: When two AZD1222 doses had been given, Spike-specific TCR breadth and depth rose. Mapped onto spike, vaccine-associated CD4 TCRs spanned it and were dominant at 160-218 and 743-854.

This CDR3 is 17 amino acids long. V trimming: 0 bases; J trimming: 0 bases; junction bases outside the gene matches: 7. From germline, CDR1 is SGHTA and CDR2 FQGTGA. The study pooled second doses at about 4 or about 12 weeks. The assay was immunoSEQ multiplex PCR, and TCRdb's table has in-frame clones only and misses some. This sample yields approximately 150,000 clones, of which approximately 89% are seen a single time; about 1.8% belongs to the top ten. The rearrangement joins TRBV7-3 to TRBJ2-5; 7 bases agree with TRBD2. Specimen: peripheral blood, collected 28 days after the second AZD1222 dose. The clonotype comes from an adult who received the AZD1222 COVID-19 vaccine. The CDR3 DNA reads as TGTGCCAGCAGCTTAACCCCTCTAGCGGAGTACCAAGAGACCCAGTACTTC. Protein sequence: CASSLTPLAEYQETQYF. Together with reference TRBV7-3 and TRBJ2-5, the CDR3 gives the full variable domain: GAGVSQTPSNKVTEKGKYVELRCDPISGHTALYWYRQSLGQGPEFLIYFQGTGAADDSGLPNDRFFAVRPEGSVSTLKIQRTERGDSAVYLCASSLTPLAEYQETQYFGPGTRLLVL.